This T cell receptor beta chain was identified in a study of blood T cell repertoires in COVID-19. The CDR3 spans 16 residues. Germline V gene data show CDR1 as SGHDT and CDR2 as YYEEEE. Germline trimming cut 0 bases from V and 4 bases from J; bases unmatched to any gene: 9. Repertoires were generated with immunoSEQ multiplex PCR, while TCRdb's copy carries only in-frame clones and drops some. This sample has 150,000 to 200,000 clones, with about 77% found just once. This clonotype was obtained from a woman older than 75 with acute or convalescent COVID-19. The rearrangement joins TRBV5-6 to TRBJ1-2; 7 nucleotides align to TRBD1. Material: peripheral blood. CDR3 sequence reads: CASSLGAGQVGYGYTF. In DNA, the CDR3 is TGTGCCAGCAGCTTGGGAGCCGGACAGGTGGGCTATGGCTACACCTTC.